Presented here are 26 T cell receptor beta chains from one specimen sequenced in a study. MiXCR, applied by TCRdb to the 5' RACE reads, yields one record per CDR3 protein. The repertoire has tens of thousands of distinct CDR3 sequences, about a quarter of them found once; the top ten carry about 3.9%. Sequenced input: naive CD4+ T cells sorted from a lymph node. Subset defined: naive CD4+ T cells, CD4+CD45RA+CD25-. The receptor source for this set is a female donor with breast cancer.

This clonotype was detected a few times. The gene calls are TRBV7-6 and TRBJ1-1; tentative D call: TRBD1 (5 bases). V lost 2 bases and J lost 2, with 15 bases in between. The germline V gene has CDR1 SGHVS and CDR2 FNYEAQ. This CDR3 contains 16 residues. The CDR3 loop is CASSLTRGVPNTEAFF. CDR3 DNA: TGTGCCAGCAGCTTAACCCGGGGCGTCCCCAACACTGAAGCTTTCTTT.

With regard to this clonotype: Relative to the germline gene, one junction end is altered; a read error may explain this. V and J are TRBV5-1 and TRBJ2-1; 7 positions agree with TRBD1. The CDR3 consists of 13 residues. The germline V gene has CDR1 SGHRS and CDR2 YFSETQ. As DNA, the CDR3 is TGCGCCAGCAGCACAACAGGGGAATATGAGCAGCTCTTC. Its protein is CASSTTGEYEQLF.

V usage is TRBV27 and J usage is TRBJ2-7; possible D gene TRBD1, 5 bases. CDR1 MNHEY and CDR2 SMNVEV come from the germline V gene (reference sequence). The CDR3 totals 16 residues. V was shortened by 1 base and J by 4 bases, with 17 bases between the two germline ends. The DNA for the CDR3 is TGTGCCAGCAGTTTATACAGGACGACCATGGGGTACGAGCAGTACTTC. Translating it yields CASSLYRTTMGYEQYF.

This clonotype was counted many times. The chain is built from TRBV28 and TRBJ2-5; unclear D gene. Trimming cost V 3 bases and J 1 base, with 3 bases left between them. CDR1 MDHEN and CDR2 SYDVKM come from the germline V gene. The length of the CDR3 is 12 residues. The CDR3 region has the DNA TGTGCCAGCAGTTTGCTCCAAGAGACCCAGTACTTC. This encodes CASSLLQETQYF.

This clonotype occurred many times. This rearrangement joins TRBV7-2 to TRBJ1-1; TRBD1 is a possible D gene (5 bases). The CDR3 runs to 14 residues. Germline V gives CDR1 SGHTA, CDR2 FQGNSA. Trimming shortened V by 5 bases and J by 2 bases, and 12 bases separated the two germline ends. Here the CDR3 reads CASSPTGTNTEAFF. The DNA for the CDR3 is TGTGCCAGCAGCCCAACCGGGACCAACACTGAAGCTTTCTTT.

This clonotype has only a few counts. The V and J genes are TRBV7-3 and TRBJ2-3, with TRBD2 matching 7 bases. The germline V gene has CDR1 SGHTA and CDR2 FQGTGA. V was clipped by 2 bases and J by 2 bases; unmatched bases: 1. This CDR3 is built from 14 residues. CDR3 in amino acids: CASSLRGDTDTQYF. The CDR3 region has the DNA TGTGCCAGCAGCTTACGGGGGGACACAGATACGCAGTATTTT.

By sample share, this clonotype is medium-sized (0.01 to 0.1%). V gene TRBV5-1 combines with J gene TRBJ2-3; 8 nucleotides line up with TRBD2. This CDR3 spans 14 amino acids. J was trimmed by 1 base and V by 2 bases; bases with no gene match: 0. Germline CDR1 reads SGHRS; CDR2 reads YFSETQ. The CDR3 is CASSFSGGTDTQYF. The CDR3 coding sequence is TGCGCCAGCAGCTTTAGCGGGGGCACAGATACGCAGTATTTT.

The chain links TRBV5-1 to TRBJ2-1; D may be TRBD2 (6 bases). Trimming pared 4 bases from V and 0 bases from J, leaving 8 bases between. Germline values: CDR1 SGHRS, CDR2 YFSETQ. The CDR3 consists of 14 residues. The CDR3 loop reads CASSLGGSYNEQFF. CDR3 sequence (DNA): TGCGCCAGCAGCCTCGGGGGCTCCTACAATGAGCAGTTCTTC. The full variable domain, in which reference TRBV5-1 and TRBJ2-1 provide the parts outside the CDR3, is KAGVTQTPRYLIKTRGQQVTLSCSPISGHRSVSWYQQTPGQGLQFLFEYFSETQRNKGNFPGRFSGRQFSNSRSEMNVSTLELGDSALYLCASSLGGSYNEQFFGPGTRLTVL.

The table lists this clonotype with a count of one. The CDR3 DNA reads as TGTGCCAGCAGCCAAACTCTAGCGGGGGTCGATACGCAGTATTTT. It yields the protein CASSQTLAGVDTQYF. V is TRBV3-1 and J is TRBJ2-3; 10 bases align to TRBD2. The germline gives CDR1 LGHDT, CDR2 YNNKEL (reference sequence). V shed 2 bases and J 6 bases; nucleotides not matched to a gene: 5. The CDR3 sequence is 15 residues long.

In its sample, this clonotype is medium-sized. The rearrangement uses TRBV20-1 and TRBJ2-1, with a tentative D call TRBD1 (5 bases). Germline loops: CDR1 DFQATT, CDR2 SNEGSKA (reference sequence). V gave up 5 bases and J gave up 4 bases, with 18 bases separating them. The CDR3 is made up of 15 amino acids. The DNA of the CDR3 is TGCAGTGCTGGCCCCAGGGCCCGACAGTACAATGAGCAGTTCTTC. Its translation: CSAGPRARQYNEQFF.

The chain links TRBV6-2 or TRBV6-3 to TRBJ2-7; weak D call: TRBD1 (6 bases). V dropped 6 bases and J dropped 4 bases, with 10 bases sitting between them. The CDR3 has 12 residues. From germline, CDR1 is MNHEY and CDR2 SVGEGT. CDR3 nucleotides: TGTGCCAGCAGCCCGGACAGATACGAGCAGTACTTC. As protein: CASSPDRYEQYF.

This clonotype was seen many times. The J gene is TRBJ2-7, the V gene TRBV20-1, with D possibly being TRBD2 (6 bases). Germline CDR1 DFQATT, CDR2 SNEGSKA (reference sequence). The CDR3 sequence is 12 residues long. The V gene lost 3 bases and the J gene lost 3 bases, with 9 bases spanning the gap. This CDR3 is CSARAEGYEQYF. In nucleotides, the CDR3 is TGCAGTGCTAGGGCGGAGGGCTACGAGCAGTACTTC.

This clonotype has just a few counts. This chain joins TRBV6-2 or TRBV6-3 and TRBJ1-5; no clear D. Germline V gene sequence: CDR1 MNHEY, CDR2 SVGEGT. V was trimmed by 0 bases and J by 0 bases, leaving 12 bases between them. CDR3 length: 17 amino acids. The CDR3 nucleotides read TGTGCCAGCAGTTACTCGGGGTCGGGTTATAGCAATCAGCCCCAGCATTTT. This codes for CASSYSGSGYSNQPQHF.

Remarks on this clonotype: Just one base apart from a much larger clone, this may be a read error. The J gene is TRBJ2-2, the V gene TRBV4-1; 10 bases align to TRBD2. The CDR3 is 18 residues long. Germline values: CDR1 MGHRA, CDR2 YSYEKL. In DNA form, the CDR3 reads TGCGCCGGCAGCCAAGATCCCACTAGCGGGATAGGAACCGGGGAGCTGTTTTTT. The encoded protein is CAGSQDPTSGIGTGELFF.

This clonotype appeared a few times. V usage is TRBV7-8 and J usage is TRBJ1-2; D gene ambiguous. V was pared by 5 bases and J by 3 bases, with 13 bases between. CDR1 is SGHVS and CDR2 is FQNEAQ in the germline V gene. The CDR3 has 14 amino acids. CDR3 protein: CASSPGGGYYGYTF. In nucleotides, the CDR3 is TGTGCCAGCAGCCCCGGAGGCGGATACTATGGCTACACCTTC.

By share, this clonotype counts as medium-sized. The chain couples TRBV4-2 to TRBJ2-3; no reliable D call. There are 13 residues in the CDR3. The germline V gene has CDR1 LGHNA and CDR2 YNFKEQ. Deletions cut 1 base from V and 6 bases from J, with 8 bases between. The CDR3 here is CASSQGGEDTQYF. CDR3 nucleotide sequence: TGTGCCAGCAGCCAAGGAGGTGAGGATACGCAGTATTTT.

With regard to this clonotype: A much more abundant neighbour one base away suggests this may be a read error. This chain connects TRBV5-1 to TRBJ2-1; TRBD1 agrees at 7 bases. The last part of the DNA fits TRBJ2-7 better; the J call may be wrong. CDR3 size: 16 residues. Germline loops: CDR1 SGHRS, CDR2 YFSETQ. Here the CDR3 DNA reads TGCGCCAGCAGCACCGGTGTACAGGGGTTTTTCGATGAGCAGTACTTC. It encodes CASSTGVQGFFDEQYF.

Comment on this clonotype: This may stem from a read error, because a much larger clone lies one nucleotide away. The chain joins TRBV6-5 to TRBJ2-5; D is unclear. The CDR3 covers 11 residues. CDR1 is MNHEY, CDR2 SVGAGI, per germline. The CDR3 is CASSSAETRYF. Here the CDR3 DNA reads TGTGCCAGCAGTTCCGCCGAGACCCGGTACTTC.

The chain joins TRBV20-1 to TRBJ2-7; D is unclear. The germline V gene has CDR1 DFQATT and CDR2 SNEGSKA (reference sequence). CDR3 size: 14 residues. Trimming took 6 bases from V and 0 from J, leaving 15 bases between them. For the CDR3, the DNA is TGCAGTGCCACTCCCTACCTGAGCTCCTACGAGCAGTACTTC. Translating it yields CSATPYLSSYEQYF.

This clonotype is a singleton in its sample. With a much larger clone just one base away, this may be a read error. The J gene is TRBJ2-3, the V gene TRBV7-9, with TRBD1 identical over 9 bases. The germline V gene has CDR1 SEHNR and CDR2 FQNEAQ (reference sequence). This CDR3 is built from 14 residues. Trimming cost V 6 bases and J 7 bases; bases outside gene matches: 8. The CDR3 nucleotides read TGTGCCAGCAGTGGACAGGGGAGGGGAAATACGCAGTATTTT. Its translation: CASSGQGRGNTQYF.

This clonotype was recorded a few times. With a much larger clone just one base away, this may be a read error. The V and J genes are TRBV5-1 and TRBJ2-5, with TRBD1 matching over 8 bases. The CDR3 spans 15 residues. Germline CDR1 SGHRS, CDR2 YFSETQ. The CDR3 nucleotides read TGCGCCGGCAGCTTGGCCCAGGGGGCGGGAAAGACCCAGTACTTC. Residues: CAGSLAQGAGKTQYF.

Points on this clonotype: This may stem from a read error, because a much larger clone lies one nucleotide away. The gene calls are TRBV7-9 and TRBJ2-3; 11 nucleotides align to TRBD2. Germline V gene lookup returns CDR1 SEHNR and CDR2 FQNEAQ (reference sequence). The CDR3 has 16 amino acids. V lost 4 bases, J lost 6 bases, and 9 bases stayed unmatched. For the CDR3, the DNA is TGTGCCAGCAGCTGCCAACTAGCGGGAGATATTGATACGCAGTATTTT. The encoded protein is CASSCQLAGDIDTQYF.

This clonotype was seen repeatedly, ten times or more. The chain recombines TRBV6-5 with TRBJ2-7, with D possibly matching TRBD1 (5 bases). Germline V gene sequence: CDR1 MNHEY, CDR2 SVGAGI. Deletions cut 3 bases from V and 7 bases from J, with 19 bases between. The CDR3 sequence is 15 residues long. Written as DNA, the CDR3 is TGTGCCAGCAGTTATGATGGTGGCGGACACCTGGAGCAGTACTTC. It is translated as CASSYDGGGHLEQYF.

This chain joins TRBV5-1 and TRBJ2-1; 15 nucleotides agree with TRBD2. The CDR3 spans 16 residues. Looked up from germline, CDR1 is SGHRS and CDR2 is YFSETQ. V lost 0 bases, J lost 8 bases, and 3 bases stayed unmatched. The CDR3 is CASSLAGLAGGHEQFF. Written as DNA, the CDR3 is TGCGCCAGCAGCTTGGCGGGACTAGCGGGGGGACATGAGCAGTTCTTC.

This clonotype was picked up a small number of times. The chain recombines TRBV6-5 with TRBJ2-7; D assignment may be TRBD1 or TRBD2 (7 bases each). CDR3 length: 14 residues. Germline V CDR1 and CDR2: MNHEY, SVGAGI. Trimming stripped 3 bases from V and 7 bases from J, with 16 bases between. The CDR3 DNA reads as TGTGCCAGCAGTTATAAGGCAGGGGGGGAAGAGCAGTACTTC. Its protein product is CASSYKAGGEEQYF.

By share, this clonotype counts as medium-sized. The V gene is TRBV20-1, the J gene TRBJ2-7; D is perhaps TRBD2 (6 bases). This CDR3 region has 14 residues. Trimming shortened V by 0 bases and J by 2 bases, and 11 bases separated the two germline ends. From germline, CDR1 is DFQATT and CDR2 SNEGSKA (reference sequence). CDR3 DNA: TGCAGTGCTAGAGAAGCGGGCAAACCCTACGAGCAGTACTTC. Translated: CSAREAGKPYEQYF.